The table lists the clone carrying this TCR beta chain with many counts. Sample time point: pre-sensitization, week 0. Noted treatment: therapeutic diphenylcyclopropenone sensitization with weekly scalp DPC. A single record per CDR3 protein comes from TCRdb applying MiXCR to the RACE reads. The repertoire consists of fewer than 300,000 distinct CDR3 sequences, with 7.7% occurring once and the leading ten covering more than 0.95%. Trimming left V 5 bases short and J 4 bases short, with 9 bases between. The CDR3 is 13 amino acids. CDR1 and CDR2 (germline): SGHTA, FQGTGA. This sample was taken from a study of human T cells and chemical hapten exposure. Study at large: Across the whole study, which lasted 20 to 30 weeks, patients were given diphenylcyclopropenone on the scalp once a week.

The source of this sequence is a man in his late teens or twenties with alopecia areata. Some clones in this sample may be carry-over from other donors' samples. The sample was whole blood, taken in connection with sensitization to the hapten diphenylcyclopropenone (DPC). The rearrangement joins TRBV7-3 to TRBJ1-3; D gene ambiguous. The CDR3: CASSRSPGNTIYF. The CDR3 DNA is TGTGCCAGCAGCCGATCTCCCGGAAACACCATATATTTT.